This is a list of T cell receptor beta chains from one sample in a study of blood T cell repertoires in COVID-19. Assay: immunoSEQ multiplex PCR; the TCRdb copy retains only in-frame clones and omits some. This sample has 150,000 to 200,000 clones; approximately 89% occur once, and the top ten carry 2% to 3%. Sequenced: peripheral blood. These receptor sequences come from a man aged 35 to 55 with active or convalescent COVID-19. Both conserved end residues are part of each CDR3. Each record gives: V gene, D gene, clone size, CDR3 length, J gene, CDR3 DNA, CDR3 protein. A D gene is named only where the DNA matches it firmly. Expanded clones get a size class; other rows say once, few or many, or leave the size out.

TRBV6-5,TRBD1,.,15,TRBJ1-2,TGTGCCAGCAGTTACACCCCCCCAGGGGGCGATGGCTACACCTTC,CASSYTPPGGDGYTF
TRBV20-1,TRBD2,few,16,TRBJ2-1,TGCAGTGCTAGTATGGCGGGGGGGCCGGGCCTAAATGAGCAGTTCTTC,CSASMAGGPGLNEQFF
TRBV27,TRBD2,.,19,TRBJ2-3,TGTGCCAGCAGTTTATTAGCGTCATTCGTGTCCGGGGGGACAGATACGCAGTATTTT,CASSLLASFVSGGTDTQYF
TRBV9,TRBD1,.,14,TRBJ2-5,TGTGCCAGCAGCGTAGAAGGGGGCCGGGAGACCCAGTACTTC,CASSVEGGRETQYF
TRBV4-2,TRBD1,once,15,TRBJ1-1,TGTGCCAGCAGCCAAGGACGACAGGGGGGAACTGAAGCTTTCTTT,CASSQGRQGGTEAFF
TRBV19,TRBD2,.,22,TRBJ2-1,TGTGCCAGTAGTATCAGGACTAGCGGGGGGGCCGTACGTTCCAATTCCTACAATGAGCAGTTCTTC,CASSIRTSGGAVRSNSYNEQFF
TRBV25-1,.,.,13,TRBJ2-2,TGTGCCAGCAGTGAGGGGGAGGTCGGGGAGCTGTTTTTT,CASSEGEVGELFF
TRBV9,TRBD2,.,16,TRBJ2-3,TGTGCCAGCAGCGTAGCTGCCGGGGGGATTACAGATACGCAGTATTTT,CASSVAAGGITDTQYF
TRBV19,.,few,16,TRBJ1-5,TGTGCCAGTAGTAAGACCGGGTTTTATAGCAATCAGCCCCAGCATTTT,CASSKTGFYSNQPQHF
TRBV6-5,.,few,15,TRBJ2-2,TGTGCCAGCAGTTATTTGGGCAGGAACACCGGGGAGCTGTTTTTT,CASSYLGRNTGELFF
TRBV7-2,TRBD1,.,14,TRBJ1-6,TGTGCCAGCAGCCCCGGGACAGGTCCGTCCCCATTTTCCTTT,CASSPGTGPSPFSF
TRBV6-5,.,.,13,TRBJ1-4,TGTGCCAGCGGACAGTACGCTAATGAAAAACTGTTTTTT,CASGQYANEKLFF
TRBV3-1/TRBV3-2,.,.,16,TRBJ1-3,TGTGCCAGCAGCCCCACGGGGTCCAACTCTGGAAACACCATATATTTT,CASSPTGSNSGNTIYF
TRBV6-5,TRBD1,.,13,TRBJ1-2,TGTGCCACAGAACGGGACAGCGTCTATGGCTACACCTTC,CATERDSVYGYTF
TRBV28,TRBD2,.,16,TRBJ2-3,TGTGCCAGCAGTCAAACTAGCGGGGTTGCCACAGATACGCAGTATTTT,CASSQTSGVATDTQYF
TRBV21-1,.,few,16,TRBJ1-2,TGTGCCAGCAGGGACGTACAGGGCCCACGGGGATATGGCTACACCTTC,CASRDVQGPRGYGYTF
TRBV15,TRBD1,.,16,TRBJ1-6,TGTGCCACCAGCAGTCTTAACGGAGGGGGCTGGTCACCCCTCCACTTT,CATSSLNGGGWSPLHF